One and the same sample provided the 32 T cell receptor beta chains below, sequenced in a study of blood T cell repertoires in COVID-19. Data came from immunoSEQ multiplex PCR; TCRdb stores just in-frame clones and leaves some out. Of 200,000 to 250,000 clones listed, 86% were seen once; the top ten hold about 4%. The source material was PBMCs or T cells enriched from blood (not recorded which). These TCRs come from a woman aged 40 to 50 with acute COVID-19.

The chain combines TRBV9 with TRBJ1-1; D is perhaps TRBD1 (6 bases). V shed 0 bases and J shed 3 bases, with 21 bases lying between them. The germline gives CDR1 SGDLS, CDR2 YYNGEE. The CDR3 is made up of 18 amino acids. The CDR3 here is CASSVEGGARLWDTEAFF. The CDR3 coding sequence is TGTGCCAGCAGCGTAGAGGGGGGGGCCCGACTGTGGGACACTGAAGCTTTCTTT.

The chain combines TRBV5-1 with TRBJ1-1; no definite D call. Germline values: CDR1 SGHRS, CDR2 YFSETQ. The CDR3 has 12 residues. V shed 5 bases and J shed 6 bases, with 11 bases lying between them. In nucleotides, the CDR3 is TGCGCCAGCAGTTTCGGGGAGGCTGAAGCTTTCTTT. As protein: CASSFGEAEAFF.

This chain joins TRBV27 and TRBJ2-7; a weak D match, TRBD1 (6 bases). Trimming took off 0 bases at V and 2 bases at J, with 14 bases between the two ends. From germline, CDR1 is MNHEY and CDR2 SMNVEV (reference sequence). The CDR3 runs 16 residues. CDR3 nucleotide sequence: TGTGCCAGCAGTTTATCACCGGACAGAGCACCCTACGAGCAGTACTTC. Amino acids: CASSLSPDRAPYEQYF.

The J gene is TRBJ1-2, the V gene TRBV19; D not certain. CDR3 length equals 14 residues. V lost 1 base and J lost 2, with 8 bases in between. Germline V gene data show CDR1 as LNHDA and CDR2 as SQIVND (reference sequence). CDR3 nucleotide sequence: TGTGCCAGTAGTATAGGGGCCGTCAACTATGGCTACACCTTC. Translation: CASSIGAVNYGYTF.

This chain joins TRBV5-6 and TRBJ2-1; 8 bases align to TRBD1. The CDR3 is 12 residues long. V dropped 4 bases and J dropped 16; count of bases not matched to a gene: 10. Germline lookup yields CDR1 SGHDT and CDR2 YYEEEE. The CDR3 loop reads CASSTVGQGFFF. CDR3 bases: TGTGCCAGCAGCACCGTTGGACAGGGTTTCTTCTTC.

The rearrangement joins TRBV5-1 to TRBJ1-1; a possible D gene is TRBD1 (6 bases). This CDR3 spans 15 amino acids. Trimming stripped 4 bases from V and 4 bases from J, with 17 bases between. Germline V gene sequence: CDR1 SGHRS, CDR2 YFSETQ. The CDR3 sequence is CASSINRVRGTEAFF. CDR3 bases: TGCGCCAGCAGCATAAACAGGGTGAGGGGCACTGAAGCTTTCTTT.

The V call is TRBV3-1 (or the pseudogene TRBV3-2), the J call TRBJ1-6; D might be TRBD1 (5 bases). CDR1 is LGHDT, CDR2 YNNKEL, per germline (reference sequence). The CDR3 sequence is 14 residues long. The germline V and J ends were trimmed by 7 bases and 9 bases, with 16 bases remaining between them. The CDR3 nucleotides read TGTGCCAGCACCAGAGGCAGGGAGGCTTCACCCCTCCACTTT. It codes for CASTRGREASPLHF.

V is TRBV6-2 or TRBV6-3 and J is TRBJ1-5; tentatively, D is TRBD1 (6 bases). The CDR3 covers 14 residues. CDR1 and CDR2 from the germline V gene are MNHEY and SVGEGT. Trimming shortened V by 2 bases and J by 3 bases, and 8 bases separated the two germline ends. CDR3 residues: CASSYNRANQPQHF. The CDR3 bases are TGTGCCAGCAGTTACAACAGGGCCAATCAGCCCCAGCATTTT.

CDR3 sequence: CASSSRGSLGETQYF. For the CDR3, the DNA is TGTGCCAGCAGTTCCCGGGGGTCCCTGGGGGAGACCCAGTACTTC. The chain recombines TRBV27 with TRBJ2-5; D might be TRBD2 (6 bases). Germline V gene sequence: CDR1 MNHEY, CDR2 SMNVEV (reference sequence). The CDR3 extends over 15 amino acids. Trimming removed 4 bases from V and 5 bases from J, with 17 bases in between.

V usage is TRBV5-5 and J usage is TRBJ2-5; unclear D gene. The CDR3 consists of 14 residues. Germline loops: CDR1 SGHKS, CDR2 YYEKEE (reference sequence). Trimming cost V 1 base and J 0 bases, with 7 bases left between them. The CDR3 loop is CASSLSWYQETQYF. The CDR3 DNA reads TGTGCCAGCAGCTTGAGCTGGTACCAAGAGACCCAGTACTTC.

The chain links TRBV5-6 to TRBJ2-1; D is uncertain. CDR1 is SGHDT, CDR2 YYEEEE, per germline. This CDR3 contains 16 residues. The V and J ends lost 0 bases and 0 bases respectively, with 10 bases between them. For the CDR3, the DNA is TGTGCCAGCAGCTTGGACCTGGCCAACTCCTACAATGAGCAGTTCTTC. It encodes CASSLDLANSYNEQFF.

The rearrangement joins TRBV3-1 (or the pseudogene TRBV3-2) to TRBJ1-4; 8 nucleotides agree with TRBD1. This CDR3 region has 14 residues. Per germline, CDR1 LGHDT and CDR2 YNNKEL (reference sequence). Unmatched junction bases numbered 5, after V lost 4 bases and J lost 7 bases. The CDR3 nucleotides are TGTGCCAGCAGCCCCAGGGGGCAGGGTGAAAAACTGTTTTTT. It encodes CASSPRGQGEKLFF.

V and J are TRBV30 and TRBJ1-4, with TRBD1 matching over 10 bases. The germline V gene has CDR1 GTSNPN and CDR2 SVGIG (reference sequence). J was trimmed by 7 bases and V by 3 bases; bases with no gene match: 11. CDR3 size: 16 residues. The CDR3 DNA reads TGTGCCTGGAGGGCGTGGACAGGGGGGATGAGTGAAAAACTGTTTTTT. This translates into CAWRAWTGGMSEKLFF. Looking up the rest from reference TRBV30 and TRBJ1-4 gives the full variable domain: SQTIHQWPATLVQPVGSPLSLECTVEGTSNPNLYWYRQAAGRGLQLLFYSVGIGQISSEVPQNLSASRPQDRQFILSSKKLLLSDSGFYLCAWRAWTGGMSEKLFFGSGTQLSVL.

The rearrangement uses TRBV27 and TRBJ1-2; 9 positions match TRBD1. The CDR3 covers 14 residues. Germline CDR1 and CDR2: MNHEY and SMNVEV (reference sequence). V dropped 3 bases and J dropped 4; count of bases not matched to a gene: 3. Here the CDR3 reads CASSFGQGFYGYTF. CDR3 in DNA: TGTGCCAGCAGTTTCGGACAGGGGTTCTATGGCTACACCTTC.

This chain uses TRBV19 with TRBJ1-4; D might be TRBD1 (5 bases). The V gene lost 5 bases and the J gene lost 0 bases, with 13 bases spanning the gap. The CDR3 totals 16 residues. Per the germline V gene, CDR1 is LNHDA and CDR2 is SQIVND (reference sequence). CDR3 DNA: TGTGCCAGTAGTTCGCGGGGGGTTGCAACTAATGAAAAACTGTTTTTT. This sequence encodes CASSSRGVATNEKLFF.

The CDR3 nucleotides are TGCGCCAGCAGCCAATCGCGGACCGGGACAGGGGAAGAGACCCAGTACTTC. Protein: CASSQSRTGTGEETQYF. The V and J genes are TRBV4-3 and TRBJ2-5; 10 bases are shared with TRBD1. Germline V gene sequence: CDR1 LGHNA, CDR2 YSLEER. Losses at the gene ends were 2 bases for V and 3 bases for J; bases not matched to a gene: 9. There are 17 residues in the CDR3.

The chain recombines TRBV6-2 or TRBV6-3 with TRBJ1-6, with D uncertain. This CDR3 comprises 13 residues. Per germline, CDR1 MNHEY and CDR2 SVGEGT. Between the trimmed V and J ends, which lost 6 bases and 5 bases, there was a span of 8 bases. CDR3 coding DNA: TGTGCCAGCAGCGGTAGAAATAATTCACCCCTCCACTTT. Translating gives CASSGRNNSPLHF.

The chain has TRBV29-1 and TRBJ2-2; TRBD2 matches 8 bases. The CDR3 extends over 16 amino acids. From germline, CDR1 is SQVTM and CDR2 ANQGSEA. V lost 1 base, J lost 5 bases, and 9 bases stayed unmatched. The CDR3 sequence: CSVEAPISGGTGELFF. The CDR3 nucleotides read TGCAGCGTTGAAGCCCCCATAAGCGGGGGAACCGGGGAGCTGTTTTTT.

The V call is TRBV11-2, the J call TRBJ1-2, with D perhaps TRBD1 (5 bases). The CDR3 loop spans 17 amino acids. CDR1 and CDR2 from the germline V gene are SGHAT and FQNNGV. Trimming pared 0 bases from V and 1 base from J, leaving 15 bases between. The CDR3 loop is CASSLDVIQGYNYGYTF. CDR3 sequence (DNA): TGTGCCAGCAGCTTAGATGTCATCCAGGGTTATAACTATGGCTACACCTTC.

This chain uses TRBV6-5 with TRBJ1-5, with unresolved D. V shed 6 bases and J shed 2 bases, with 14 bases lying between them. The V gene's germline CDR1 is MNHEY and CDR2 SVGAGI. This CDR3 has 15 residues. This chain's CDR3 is CASRKEAEGNQPQHF. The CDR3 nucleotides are TGTGCCAGCAGAAAGGAAGCCGAGGGCAATCAGCCCCAGCATTTT.

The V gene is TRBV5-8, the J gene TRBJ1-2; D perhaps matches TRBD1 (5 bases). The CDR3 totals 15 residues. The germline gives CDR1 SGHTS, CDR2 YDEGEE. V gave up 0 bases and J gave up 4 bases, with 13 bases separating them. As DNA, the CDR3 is TGTGCCAGCAGCTTGGGACAGTTGGGGATCTATGGCTACACCTTC. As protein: CASSLGQLGIYGYTF.

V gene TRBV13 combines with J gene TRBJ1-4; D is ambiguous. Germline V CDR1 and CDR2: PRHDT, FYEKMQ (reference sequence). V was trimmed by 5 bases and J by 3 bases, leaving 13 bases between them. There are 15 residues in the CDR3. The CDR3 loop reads CASSRASKPNEKLFF. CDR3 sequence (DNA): TGTGCCAGCAGCCGTGCGTCAAAACCTAATGAAAAACTGTTTTTT.

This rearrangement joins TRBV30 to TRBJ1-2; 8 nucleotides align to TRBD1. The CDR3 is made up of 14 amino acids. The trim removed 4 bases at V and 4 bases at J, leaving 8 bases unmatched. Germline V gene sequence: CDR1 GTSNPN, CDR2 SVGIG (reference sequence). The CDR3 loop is CAWKDRVQGYGYTF. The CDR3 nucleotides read TGTGCCTGGAAGGACAGGGTGCAGGGCTATGGCTACACCTTC.

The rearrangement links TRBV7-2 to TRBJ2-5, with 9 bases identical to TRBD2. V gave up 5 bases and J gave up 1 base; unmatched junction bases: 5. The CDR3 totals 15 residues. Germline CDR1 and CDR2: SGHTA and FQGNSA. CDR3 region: CASSPLAGAQETQYF. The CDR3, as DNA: TGTGCCAGCAGCCCCTTAGCGGGGGCCCAAGAGACCCAGTACTTC. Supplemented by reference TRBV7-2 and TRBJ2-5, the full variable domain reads GAGVSQSPSNKVTEKGKDVELRCDPISGHTALYWYRQSLGQGLEFLIYFQGNSAPDKSGLPSDRFSAERTGGSVSTLTIQRTQQEDSAVYLCASSPLAGAQETQYFGPGTRLLVL.

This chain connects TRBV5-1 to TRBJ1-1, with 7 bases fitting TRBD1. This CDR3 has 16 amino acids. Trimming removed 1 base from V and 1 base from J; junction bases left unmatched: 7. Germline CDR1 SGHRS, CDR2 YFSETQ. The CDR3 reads CASSLSPQGGNTEAFF. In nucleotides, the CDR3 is TGCGCCAGCAGCTTGTCGCCCCAGGGGGGGAACACTGAAGCTTTCTTT.

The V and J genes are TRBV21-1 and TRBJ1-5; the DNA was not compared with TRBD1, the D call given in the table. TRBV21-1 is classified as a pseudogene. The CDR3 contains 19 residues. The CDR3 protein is CASSNRDRGRGTINQPQHF. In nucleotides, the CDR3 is TGTGCCAGCAGCAACCGGGACAGGGGGCGTGGGACAATCAATCAGCCCCAGCATTTT.

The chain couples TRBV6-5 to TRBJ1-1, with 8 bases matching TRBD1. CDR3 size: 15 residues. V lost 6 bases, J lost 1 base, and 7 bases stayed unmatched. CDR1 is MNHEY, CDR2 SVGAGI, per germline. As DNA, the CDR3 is TGTGCCAGCAGGCCCCCAGACAGGGGGAACACTGAAGCTTTCTTT. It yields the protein CASRPPDRGNTEAFF.

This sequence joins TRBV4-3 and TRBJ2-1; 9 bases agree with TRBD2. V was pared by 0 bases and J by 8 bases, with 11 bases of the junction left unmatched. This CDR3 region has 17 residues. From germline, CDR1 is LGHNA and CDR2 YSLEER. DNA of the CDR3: TGCGCCAGCAGCCAAGACCGAGCGGGGGGCTCGGCCGATGAGCAGTTCTTC. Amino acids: CASSQDRAGGSADEQFF.

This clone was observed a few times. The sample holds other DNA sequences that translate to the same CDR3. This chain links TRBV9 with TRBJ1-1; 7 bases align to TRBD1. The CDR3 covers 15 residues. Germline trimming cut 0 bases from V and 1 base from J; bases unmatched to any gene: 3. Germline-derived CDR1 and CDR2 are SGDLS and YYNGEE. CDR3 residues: CASSVGTGSNTEAFF. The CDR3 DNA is TGTGCCAGCAGCGTAGGGACAGGATCGAACACTGAAGCTTTCTTT.

The CDR3 loop is CASSLSSVTVNTGELFF. DNA of the CDR3: TGTGCCAGCAGCTTAAGTTCCGTGACAGTTAACACCGGGGAGCTGTTTTTT. The chain is built from TRBV7-9 and TRBJ2-2, with D tentatively TRBD1 (5 bases). CDR3 length equals 17 residues. V lost 2 bases and J lost 2, with 15 bases in between. Per germline, CDR1 SEHNR and CDR2 FQNEAQ (reference sequence).

The CDR3 region is CTSSPVGNRVRPGELFF. For the CDR3, the DNA is TGCACCAGCAGCCCCGTAGGAAACAGGGTTCGACCCGGGGAGCTGTTTTTT. The V gene is TRBV1, the J gene TRBJ2-2; the DNA was not compared with TRBD1, the D call given in the table. TRBV1 is annotated as a pseudogene. The CDR3 is made up of 17 amino acids.

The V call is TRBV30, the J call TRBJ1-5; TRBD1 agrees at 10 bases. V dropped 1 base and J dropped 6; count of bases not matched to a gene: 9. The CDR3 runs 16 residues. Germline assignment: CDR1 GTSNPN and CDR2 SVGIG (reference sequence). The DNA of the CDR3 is TGTGCCTGGAGTGCCCTGGGTCGGGACAGGGGTCAGCCCCAGCATTTT. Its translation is CAWSALGRDRGQPQHF.